This TCR beta chain emerged from a study of identical twins. Whole-study results and caveats: Carriage of fewer insertions was seen in abundant cord blood beta clonotypes, whereas memory repertoires showed none. Cross-sectional statistics underpinned the conclusions; the same donors were not followed.

The germline CDR1 and CDR2 sequences are SGHRS and YFSETQ. J lost 2 bases, V lost 4 bases, and 6 bases had no gene match. The CDR3 loop spans 14 amino acids. A universal primer site was incorporated via template switching, and the cDNA contained unique molecular identifiers. MiXCR, applied by TCRdb to the 5' RACE reads, yields one record per CDR3 protein. The table lists about 660,000 distinct CDR3 sequences, roughly 8% of them singletons. Remarks on this clonotype: Its cognate antigen is unknown.

The sample was also linked to a second study, of yellow fever vaccine responses in identical twins.

The V and J genes are TRBV5-1 and TRBJ2-7; 7 nucleotides agree with TRBD1. The sequenced material came from PBMCs. This clonotype was sampled from a woman under 30 in good health. The CDR3: CASSGWDSTYEQYF. The CDR3 DNA is TGCGCCAGCAGCGGATGGGACAGCACCTACGAGCAGTACTTC.